One sample yielded the 20 T cell receptor beta chains listed below, sequenced in a study of T-cell reconstitution after alpha-beta-depleted transplantation in children. Unique molecular identifiers were incorporated during preparation of the TCRbeta library. TCRdb reprocessed the PCR reads via MiXCR and lists one record per CDR3 protein. The repertoire holds about 78,000 distinct CDR3 sequences, with approximately 14% as singletons. Sequenced material: PBMCs, mostly from graft donor cells, taken 180 days after TCRalphabeta/CD19-depleted stem cell transplant. All receptors derive from a male patient between 2 and 10 years old who had a stem cell transplant for acute lymphoblastic leukemia, so the T cells may come from the graft donor.

The genes are TRBV20-1 and TRBJ2-7; D remains unclear. V lost 6 bases and J lost 0, with 12 bases in between. Germline V gene data show CDR1 as DFQATT and CDR2 as SNEGSKA (reference sequence). The CDR3 is made up of 13 amino acids. The CDR3 DNA sequence: TGCAGTGCCCAAGAAGTCCCCTCCTACGAGCAGTACTTC. Translating it yields CSAQEVPSYEQYF.

The rearrangement links TRBV7-2 to TRBJ2-7; D unresolved. CDR1 and CDR2 from the germline V gene are SGHTA and FQGNSA. Trimming shortened V by 4 bases and J by 3 bases, and 10 bases separated the two germline ends. The CDR3 contains 13 residues. The CDR3 bases are TGTGCCAGCAGCTCGGGCGGCGTCTACGAGCAGTACTTC. Its protein product is CASSSGGVYEQYF. Full variable domain (remainder filled in from reference TRBV7-2 and TRBJ2-7): GAGVSQSPSNKVTEKGKDVELRCDPISGHTALYWYRQSLGQGLEFLIYFQGNSAPDKSGLPSDRFSAERTGGSVSTLTIQRTQQEDSAVYLCASSSGGVYEQYFGPGTRLTVT.

J is TRBJ2-7 and V is TRBV19; TRBD2 matches 13 bases. The CDR3 runs to 13 residues. J was trimmed by 3 bases and V by 8 bases; bases with no gene match: 1. Germline CDR1 reads LNHDA; CDR2 reads SQIVND (reference sequence). The CDR3 here is CASRTSGSYEQYF. The CDR3 nucleotides read TGTGCCAGTCGGACTAGCGGGAGCTACGAGCAGTACTTC.

The sample holds a few counts of this clonotype. The rearrangement links TRBV6-5 to TRBJ1-6; a weak D match, TRBD1 (5 bases). This CDR3 contains 15 residues. V was pared by 0 bases and J by 4 bases, with 7 bases between. From germline, CDR1 is MNHEY and CDR2 SVGAGI. DNA of the CDR3: TGTGCCAGCAGTTACTCGGAGGGGTATAATTCACCCCTCCACTTT. Translated: CASSYSEGYNSPLHF.

The V and J genes are TRBV7-9 and TRBJ2-3; 9 bases map to TRBD1. Looked up from germline, CDR1 is SEHNR and CDR2 is FQNEAQ (reference sequence). This CDR3 is built from 15 residues. V gave up 2 bases and J gave up 4 bases; unmatched junction bases: 4. CDR3 sequence (DNA): TGTGCCAGCAGCTTACGGACAGGGGCCGCAGATACGCAGTATTTT. Amino acid sequence: CASSLRTGAADTQYF.

The V call is TRBV15, the J call TRBJ2-5, with D possibly being TRBD2 (5 bases). Germline CDR1 LNHNV, CDR2 YYDKDF (reference sequence). The V gene lost 0 bases and the J gene lost 6 bases, with 17 bases spanning the gap. The CDR3 spans 16 residues. As DNA, the CDR3 is TGTGCCACCAGCAGAGATCCCTACAAAAGGAGGAAGACCCAGTACTTC. Amino acid sequence: CATSRDPYKRRKTQYF.

This clonotype was detected only a few times. The V call is TRBV28, the J call TRBJ2-1; possibly TRBD2 for D (5 bases). Germline lookup yields CDR1 MDHEN and CDR2 SYDVKM. CDR3 length: 13 amino acids. Trimming stripped 6 bases from V and 5 bases from J, with 11 bases between. The DNA of the CDR3 is TGTGCCAGCAGCCCAGAGGGCAACAATGAGCAGTTCTTC. Amino acid sequence: CASSPEGNNEQFF.

The gene calls are TRBV30 and TRBJ1-2, with 10 bases fitting TRBD1. Germline V gene lookup returns CDR1 GTSNPN and CDR2 SVGIG (reference sequence). The CDR3 runs 14 residues. V lost 3 bases and J lost 4; bases outside the gene matches: 5. In DNA, the CDR3 is TGTGCCTGGAGCTGGGACAGGGGTATCTATGGCTACACCTTC. Protein product: CAWSWDRGIYGYTF.

This clonotype was seen a few times. The rearrangement joins TRBV20-1 to TRBJ2-2; no reliable D call. Germline V gene data show CDR1 as DFQATT and CDR2 as SNEGSKA (reference sequence). The germline V and J ends were trimmed by 3 bases and 3 bases, with 5 bases remaining between them. CDR3 length equals 12 residues. The CDR3 region is CSASGYTGELFF. Written as DNA, the CDR3 is TGCAGTGCTAGCGGTTACACCGGGGAGCTGTTTTTT.

Only a few counts were recorded for this clonotype. V is TRBV28 and J is TRBJ1-5, with D tentatively TRBD1 (6 bases). This CDR3 has 16 amino acids. Germline CDR1 and CDR2: MDHEN and SYDVKM. The V end was cut by 6 bases, the J end by 2 bases, with 17 bases between. CDR3 sequence: CASRRGRPPRNQPQHF. DNA for the CDR3: TGTGCCAGCAGGAGGGGGAGACCTCCCCGCAATCAGCCCCAGCATTTT. The full variable domain, completed using reference TRBV28 and TRBJ1-5, is DVKVTQSSRYLVKRTGEKVFLECVQDMDHENMFWYRQDPGLGLRLIYFSYDVKMKEKGDIPEGYSVSREKKERFSLILESASTNQTSMYLCASRRGRPPRNQPQHFGDGTRLSIL.

This clonotype has just a few counts. The chain joins TRBV20-1 to TRBJ2-5; the D gene could be TRBD1 or TRBD2 (5 bases each). The V end was cut by 0 bases, the J end by 5 bases, with 13 bases between. The CDR3 is 14 residues long. Germline V gives CDR1 DFQATT, CDR2 SNEGSKA (reference sequence). DNA for the CDR3: TGCAGTGCTAGAGATCCAAGGGGAGTGGAGACCCAGTACTTC. It specifies CSARDPRGVETQYF.

This clonotype has just a few counts. The rearrangement links TRBV12-3 or TRBV12-4 to TRBJ1-3; the D gene is possibly TRBD1 (6 bases). This CDR3 is 14 amino acids long. The V and J ends lost 6 bases and 6 bases respectively, with 15 bases between them. The CDR3 protein is CASRPTGKANTIYF. The CDR3 DNA reads as TGTGCCAGCAGACCTACAGGGAAGGCAAACACCATATATTTT.

This clonotype was picked up a small number of times. This sequence joins TRBV12-3 or TRBV12-4 and TRBJ1-2, with D perhaps matching TRBD1 (5 bases). The V end lost 5 bases, the J end lost 2 bases, and 15 bases lay between the germline ends. This CDR3 has 15 amino acids. The CDR3 reads CASSQGVGWNYGYTF. In DNA, the CDR3 is TGTGCCAGCAGTCAGGGTGTGGGTTGGAACTATGGCTACACCTTC.

This clonotype was seen more than once but under ten times. The chain couples TRBV9 to TRBJ2-5; TRBD1 matches 9 bases. J lost 1 base, V lost 4 bases, and 2 bases had no gene match. CDR3 length: 14 amino acids. Looked up from germline, CDR1 is SGDLS and CDR2 is YYNGEE. CDR3 region: CASSHRGLQETQYF. In DNA, the CDR3 is TGTGCCAGCAGCCACAGGGGGCTCCAAGAGACCCAGTACTTC.

This clonotype was recorded a few times. V usage is TRBV20-1 and J usage is TRBJ1-5; weak D call: TRBD1 (6 bases). The CDR3 is made up of 15 amino acids. Trimming stripped 6 bases from V and 1 base from J, with 16 bases between. Germline CDR1 and CDR2: DFQATT and SNEGSKA (reference sequence). The CDR3 DNA reads as TGCAGTGCCCGTACAGGGATAGGGAGCAATCAGCCCCAGCATTTT. Amino acid sequence: CSARTGIGSNQPQHF.

The CDR3 bases are TGCGCCAGCAGCTTGGCTAGCGAGGAGACCCAGTACTTC. This codes for CASSLASEETQYF. The V gene is TRBV5-1, the J gene TRBJ2-5, with D possibly matching TRBD2 (6 bases). The CDR3 runs to 13 residues. In germline, CDR1 is SGHRS, CDR2 YFSETQ. With 0 bases removed from V and 5 bases from J, the gap between germline ends came to 8 bases.

The chain couples TRBV27 to TRBJ1-1; 7 bases line up with TRBD1. The V gene end was trimmed by 5 bases and the J gene end by 6 bases; junction bases not matched to a gene: 6. This CDR3 is built from 13 residues. In germline, CDR1 is MNHEY, CDR2 SMNVEV (reference sequence). CDR3 nucleotide sequence: TGTGCCAGCAGTCCGGGGACAGTCTCTGAAGCTTTCTTT. As protein: CASSPGTVSEAFF.

This clonotype was recorded a few times. The rearrangement uses TRBV10-3 and TRBJ2-7; D gene uncertain. V lost 8 bases to trimming and J lost 5 bases, with 19 bases between them. Germline V lookup: CDR1 ENHRY, CDR2 SYGVKD. CDR3 length: 14 amino acids. As DNA, the CDR3 is TGTGCCATCTCAACTGGTGTTGGGCTCCACGAGCAGTACTTC. Protein: CAISTGVGLHEQYF.

The V and J genes are TRBV7-9 and TRBJ1-5; 9 bases match TRBD1. CDR1 SEHNR and CDR2 FQNEAQ come from the germline V gene (reference sequence). The CDR3 has 20 residues. The trim removed 1 base at V and 2 bases at J, leaving 15 bases unmatched. The CDR3 nucleotides are TGTGCCAGCAGCTTAGTCCCTGCTGGACAGGGGTGGGGGCGCAATCAGCCCCAGCATTTT. Translation gives CASSLVPAGQGWGRNQPQHF.

The chain recombines TRBV18 with TRBJ2-5; D not resolved. Trimming took off 5 bases at V and 1 base at J, with 14 bases between the two ends. The CDR3 contains 15 residues. The V gene's germline CDR1 is KGHSH and CDR2 LQKENI. The CDR3 spells CASSSGPWGQETQYF. CDR3 DNA sequence: TGTGCCAGCTCATCCGGGCCATGGGGCCAAGAGACCCAGTACTTC.